The clone carrying this TCR beta chain has more than one count but fewer than ten. The CDR3 runs to 12 residues. Germline V lookup: CDR1 MNHEY, CDR2 SMNVEV (reference sequence). V was clipped by 6 bases and J by 0 bases, with 5 bases between them. The assay was immunoSEQ multiplex PCR, and TCRdb's table has in-frame clones only and misses some. Here the sample spans 130,000 to 150,000 clones, under 90% being singletons. The sample comes from a study of blood T cell repertoires in COVID-19. Looking at the study overall: In each case, the material was cDNA or gDNA derived from T cells, B-cell-depleted T cells, or PBMCs.

The chain employs TRBV27 and TRBJ1-1, with unresolved D. This TCR derives from a human donor in a cohort sampled during active COVID-19. Sample: peripheral blood. The CDR3 reads CASSRVNTEAFF. The CDR3 coding sequence is TGTGCCAGCAGCCGGGTGAACACTGAAGCTTTCTTT.